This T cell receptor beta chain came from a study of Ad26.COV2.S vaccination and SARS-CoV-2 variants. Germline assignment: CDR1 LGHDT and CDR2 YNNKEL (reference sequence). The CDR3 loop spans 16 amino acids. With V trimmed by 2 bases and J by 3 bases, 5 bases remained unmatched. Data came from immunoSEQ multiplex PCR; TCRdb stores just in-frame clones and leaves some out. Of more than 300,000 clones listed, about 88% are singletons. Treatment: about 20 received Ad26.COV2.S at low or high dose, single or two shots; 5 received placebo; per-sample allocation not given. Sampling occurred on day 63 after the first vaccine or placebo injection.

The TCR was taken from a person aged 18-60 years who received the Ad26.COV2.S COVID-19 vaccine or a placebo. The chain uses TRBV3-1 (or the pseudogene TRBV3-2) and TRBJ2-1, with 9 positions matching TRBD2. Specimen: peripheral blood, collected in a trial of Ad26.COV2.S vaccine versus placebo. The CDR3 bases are TGTGCCAGCAGCCAACCTCTAGCGGGATTCTACAATGAGCAGTTCTTC. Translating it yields CASSQPLAGFYNEQFF.